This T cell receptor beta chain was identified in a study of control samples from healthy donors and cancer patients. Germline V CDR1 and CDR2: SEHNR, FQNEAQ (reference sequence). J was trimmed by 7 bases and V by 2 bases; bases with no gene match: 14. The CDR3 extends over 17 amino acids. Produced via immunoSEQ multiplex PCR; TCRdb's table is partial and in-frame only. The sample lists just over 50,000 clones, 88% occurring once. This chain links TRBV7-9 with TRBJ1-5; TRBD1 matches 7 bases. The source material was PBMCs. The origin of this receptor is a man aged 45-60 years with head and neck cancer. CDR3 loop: CASSLIPLDRVFQPQHF. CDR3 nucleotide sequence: TGTGCCAGCAGCTTAATTCCTCTAGACAGGGTCTTCCAGCCCCAGCATTTT.